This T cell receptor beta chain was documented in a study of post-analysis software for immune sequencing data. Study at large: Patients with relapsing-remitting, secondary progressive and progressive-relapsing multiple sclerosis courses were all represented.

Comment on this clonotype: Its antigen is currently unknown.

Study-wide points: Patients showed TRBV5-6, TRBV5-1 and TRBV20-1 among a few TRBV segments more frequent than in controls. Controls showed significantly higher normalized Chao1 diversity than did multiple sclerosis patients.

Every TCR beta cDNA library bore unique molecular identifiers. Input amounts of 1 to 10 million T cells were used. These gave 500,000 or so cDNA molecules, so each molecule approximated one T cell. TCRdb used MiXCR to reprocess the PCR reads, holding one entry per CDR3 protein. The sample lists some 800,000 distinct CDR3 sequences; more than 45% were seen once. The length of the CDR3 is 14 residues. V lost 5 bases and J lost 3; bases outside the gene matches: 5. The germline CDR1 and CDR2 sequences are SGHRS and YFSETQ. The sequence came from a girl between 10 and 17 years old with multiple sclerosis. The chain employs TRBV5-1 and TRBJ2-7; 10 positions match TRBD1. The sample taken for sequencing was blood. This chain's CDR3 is CASRLRDRGYEQYF. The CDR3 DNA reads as TGCGCCAGCAGACTCCGGGACAGGGGCTACGAGCAGTACTTC.